Here is one T cell receptor (beta chain) with its context. Per germline, CDR1 MGHRA and CDR2 YSYEKL. The CDR3 consists of 16 residues. A J-beta primer mix and a sample-barcoded 5' primer were used in a second PCR of roughly 7 to 12 cycles. MiXCR was run by TCRdb on the 5' RACE reads, yielding one entry per CDR3 protein. Of 550,000 to 650,000 distinct CDR3 sequences listed, roughly a quarter are singletons. This sample was taken from a study of blood T cells in healthy people across ages. This same sample was also part of a study on T cells of mothers and their children.

This chain connects TRBV4-1 to TRBJ2-1, with D possibly matching TRBD2 (6 bases). The J call may be mistaken, given a closer DNA end match to TRBJ2-5. The sequence derives from a boy aged 2 to 10 in good health. Sequencing was done on a sample of blood. The CDR3 bases are TGCGCCAGCAGCCAAGGATGGCGACTAGGGAAAGAGACCCAGTACTTC. Encoded protein: CASSQGWRLGKETQYF.